This T cell receptor (beta chain) was identified in a study of blood T cell repertoires in COVID-19. Study summary: Italy, Spain and the United States were the sources of the convalescent and acute COVID-19 samples. Sources were T cells, B-cell-depleted T cells, or PBMCs; the material itself was cDNA or gDNA.

Participants spanned ages about 18 to 95 years and resided in 20 to 25 US areas. Participant-given clinical history determined each cohort assignment. Germline assignment: CDR1 SEHNR and CDR2 FQNEAQ (reference sequence). The trim removed 5 bases at V and 5 bases at J, leaving 9 bases unmatched. CDR3 length: 14 amino acids. Produced via immunoSEQ multiplex PCR; TCRdb's table is partial and in-frame only. The table records 250,000 to 300,000 clones, around 84% of them present only once. The chain recombines TRBV7-9 with TRBJ2-7; 7 nucleotides agree with TRBD1. The source material was PBMCs or T cells enriched from blood (not recorded which). The origin of this receptor is a man in his forties who had been exposed to COVID-19. CDR3: CASSADRVPDEQYF. CDR3 coding DNA: TGTGCCAGCAGCGCCGACAGGGTCCCGGACGAGCAGTACTTC. Full variable domain (outside the CDR3, taken from reference TRBV7-9 and TRBJ2-7): DTGVSQNPRHKITKRGQNVTFRCDPISEHNRLYWYRQTLGQGPEFLTYFQNEAQLEKSRLLSDRFSAERPKGSFSTLEIQRTEQGDSAMYLCASSADRVPDEQYFGPGTRLTVT.